Presented here are 4 T cell receptor beta chains from one specimen sequenced in a study of beta chain features in type 1 diabetes. Expressed TCRB transcripts were sequenced after all isolated RNA was converted to cDNA. Data came from immunoSEQ multiplex PCR; TCRdb stores just in-frame clones and leaves some out. Of hundreds of thousands of clones listed, roughly 12% are singletons. Their cognate antigens are unknown. Study results and limitations: Shorter TCRB CDR3s, moderately but significantly so, marked every one of the four CD4+ subsets in Type 1 diabetes patients.

The sequencing input was naive CD4+ T cells from blood. These receptors were collected from a woman aged 18-29 years with type 1 diabetes.

There are a few counts of this clone. This chain joins TRBV7-2 and TRBJ2-2; TRBD2 matches 11 bases. Unmatched junction bases numbered 2, after V lost 6 bases and J lost 2 bases. Germline values: CDR1 SGHTA, CDR2 FQGNSA. This CDR3 has 15 amino acids. CDR3 DNA: TGTGCCAGCAGTAGACTAGCGGGAAACACCGGGGAGCTGTTTTTT. It specifies CASSRLAGNTGELFF. Combining the CDR3 with reference TRBV7-2 and TRBJ2-2 gives the whole variable domain GAGVSQSPSNKVTEKGKDVELRCDPISGHTALYWYRQSLGQGLEFLIYFQGNSAPDKSGLPSDRFSAERTGGSVSTLTIQRTQQEDSAVYLCASSRLAGNTGELFFGEGSRLTVL.

The chain joins TRBV15 to TRBJ1-6; D is possibly TRBD1 (6 bases). Germline CDR1 and CDR2: LNHNV and YYDKDF (reference sequence). The CDR3 sequence is 15 residues long. The V and J ends lost 2 bases and 7 bases respectively, with 12 bases between them. The CDR3: CATSRHREENSPLHF. CDR3 nucleotides: TGTGCCACCAGCAGACACAGGGAAGAAAATTCACCCCTCCACTTT.

This chain links TRBV18 with TRBJ2-5, with 9 bases that match TRBD2. The CDR3 has 14 residues. Germline V lookup: CDR1 KGHSH, CDR2 LQKENI. V was clipped by 3 bases and J by 4 bases; unmatched bases: 3. The CDR3 reads CASSPRGGGETQYF. The CDR3 bases are TGTGCCAGCTCACCCCGCGGGGGGGGAGAGACCCAGTACTTC.

CDR3 protein: CASTLAGGKFNEQFF. DNA for the CDR3: TGTGCCAGCACCCTAGCGGGAGGAAAGTTCAATGAGCAGTTCTTC. J is TRBJ2-1 and V is TRBV7-2, with 11 bases lining up with TRBD2. In germline, CDR1 is SGHTA, CDR2 FQGNSA. Trimming took 7 bases from V and 6 from J; bases not matched to a gene: 8. This CDR3 has 15 amino acids. The variable domain in full, with the rest retrieved from reference TRBV7-2 and TRBJ2-1, is GAGVSQSPSNKVTEKGKDVELRCDPISGHTALYWYRQSLGQGLEFLIYFQGNSAPDKSGLPSDRFSAERTGGSVSTLTIQRTQQEDSAVYLCASTLAGGKFNEQFFGPGTRLTVL.